The 18 T cell receptor beta chains below come from one sample, sequenced in a study of monozygotic twins with inflammatory bowel disease. TCRdb derives one entry per CDR3 protein from the 5' RACE reads, leaving out DNA. The sample totals about 160,000 distinct CDR3 sequences. The sample was blood. The origin of the receptors is a human donor with ulcerative colitis or Crohn's disease, or a healthy co-twin of an affected twin (not recorded which).

This chain connects TRBV28 to TRBJ2-1. The germline V gene encodes CDR1 MDHEN and CDR2 SYDVKM. The CDR3 covers 16 residues. The CDR3 is CASSLWGLQTEVEQFF.

J is TRBJ2-1 and V is TRBV29-1; TCRdb selects TRBD2, and the lack of DNA leaves this call unchecked. CDR3 size: 13 residues. Germline-derived CDR1 and CDR2 are SQVTM and ANQGSEA. The CDR3 loop is CSVESGRGDEQFF.

The gene calls are TRBV6-5 and TRBJ1-2; TCRdb indicates TRBD1, and absent DNA this call remains unverified. The germline CDR1 and CDR2 sequences are MNHEY and SVGAGI. CDR3 size: 17 residues. Here the CDR3 reads CASSYSGQVTSGYGYTF.

The rearrangement uses TRBV19 and TRBJ1-2; TCRdb lists TRBD1, though no DNA is available to test this call. There are 13 residues in the CDR3. From germline, CDR1 is LNHDA and CDR2 SQIVND (reference sequence). The chain's CDR3 is CASSPRDSYGYTF. Drawing the rest from reference TRBV19 and TRBJ1-2, the complete variable domain is DGGITQSPKYLFRKEGQNVTLSCEQNLNHDAMYWYRQDPGQGLRLIYYSQIVNDFQKGDIAEGYSVSREKKESFPLTVTSAQKNPTAFYLCASSPRDSYGYTFGSGTRLTVV.

V is TRBV20-1 and J is TRBJ2-1; TCRdb's assignment of TRBD2 cannot be checked, as there is no DNA. Germline loops: CDR1 DFQATT, CDR2 SNEGSKA (reference sequence). The CDR3 covers 12 residues. The CDR3 reads CSATSGSNEQFF.

The rearrangement uses TRBV7-2 and TRBJ2-4; TCRdb lists TRBD1, though no DNA is available to test this call. Germline V lookup: CDR1 SGHTA, CDR2 FQGNSA. This CDR3 is 14 amino acids long. The CDR3 here is CASSLGTLKNIQYF.

V gene TRBV7-2 combines with J gene TRBJ2-7; TCRdb's D gene call, TRBD1, goes unchecked for lack of DNA. CDR1 is SGHTA and CDR2 is FQGNSA in the germline V gene. The CDR3 runs to 13 residues. CDR3 amino acids: CASTGDRGYEQYF.

V gene TRBV15 combines with J gene TRBJ2-3; the D call from TCRdb, TRBD2, cannot be confirmed without DNA. The CDR3 is 16 amino acids. Germline V gives CDR1 LNHNV, CDR2 YYDKDF (reference sequence). CDR3 protein: CATSSLALAVTDTQYF.

The rearrangement uses TRBV4-2 and TRBJ1-1; TCRdb's D call of TRBD1 is untestable without DNA. Germline loops: CDR1 LGHNA, CDR2 YNFKEQ. There are 15 residues in the CDR3. Here the CDR3 reads CASSQGADSNTEAFF.

The V gene is TRBV2, the J gene TRBJ2-7; TCRdb outputs TRBD2, but without DNA this stays unchecked. The germline gives CDR1 SNHLY, CDR2 FYNNEI. CDR3 length: 15 residues. This chain's CDR3 is CASRGGGLAAYEQYF.

The V gene is TRBV5-1, the J gene TRBJ1-3. Germline CDR1 reads SGHRS; CDR2 reads YFSETQ. CDR3 length equals 16 residues. The CDR3 here is CASSLDGGPGGNTIYF.

This chain connects TRBV20-1 to TRBJ2-3; the TRBD2 assignment by TCRdb is unverifiable without DNA. The germline CDR1 and CDR2 sequences are DFQATT and SNEGSKA (reference sequence). The CDR3 consists of 16 residues. The CDR3 loop is CSARDPSGRNTDTQYF.

The genes are TRBV5-1 and TRBJ2-5. This CDR3 is built from 13 residues. Germline V gene lookup returns CDR1 SGHRS and CDR2 YFSETQ. CDR3: CASSWDGQETQYF.

The chain employs TRBV24-1 and TRBJ2-5; checking the TCRdb D call of TRBD2 is not possible without DNA. CDR3 length: 16 amino acids. The germline V gene encodes CDR1 KGHDR and CDR2 SFDVKD. The CDR3 protein is CATSDSASGGLETQYF.

The V call is TRBV28, the J call TRBJ1-1. Germline V CDR1 and CDR2: MDHEN, SYDVKM. The CDR3 sequence is 17 residues long. The CDR3 here is CASSLFASIGSATEAFF. Variable domain in full (rest from reference TRBV28 and TRBJ1-1): DVKVTQSSRYLVKRTGEKVFLECVQDMDHENMFWYRQDPGLGLRLIYFSYDVKMKEKGDIPEGYSVSREKKERFSLILESASTNQTSMYLCASSLFASIGSATEAFFGQGTRLTVV.

V and J are TRBV9 and TRBJ1-3. This CDR3 region has 15 residues. The germline CDR1 and CDR2 sequences are SGDLS and YYNGEE. The CDR3 sequence is CASSVAPGFRNTIYF. Combining the CDR3 with reference TRBV9 and TRBJ1-3 gives the whole variable domain DSGVTQTPKHLITATGQRVTLRCSPRSGDLSVYWYQQSLDQGLQFLIQYYNGEERAKGNILERFSAQQFPDLHSELNLSSLELGDSALYFCASSVAPGFRNTIYFGEGSWLTVV.

This chain links TRBV20-1 with TRBJ2-7; TCRdb designates TRBD2, a call that cannot be tested without DNA. The CDR3 has 15 amino acids. Germline values: CDR1 DFQATT, CDR2 SNEGSKA (reference sequence). The CDR3 is CSAQYGPLSSYEQYF.

V and J are TRBV24-1 and TRBJ2-5; the TRBD1 assignment by TCRdb is unverifiable without DNA. Germline values: CDR1 KGHDR, CDR2 SFDVKD. This CDR3 region has 17 residues. This CDR3 is CATRGRTETGGFETQYF.